A selection of T cell receptor beta chains follows, all from one sample in a study of T cell changes during pregnancy in multiple sclerosis. The assay was immunoSEQ multiplex PCR, and TCRdb's table has in-frame clones only and misses some. The table shows tens of thousands of clones, with roughly 93% occurring only once. Specimen: peripheral blood, collected in the third trimester of pregnancy. The receptors here all came from a female donor with multiple sclerosis, enrolled in a pregnancy study. Both conserved end residues are part of each CDR3. A D gene is named only where the DNA matches it firmly. The listing skips clone size in some rows; elsewhere it reads once, few, many or a size class.

CDR3aa: CSVDDGRGNYGYTF; CDR3nt: TGCAGCGTAGATGACGGGAGGGGCAACTATGGCTACACCTTC; v_gene: TRBV29-1; j_gene: TRBJ1-2; len: 14; abundance: once; d_gene: NA
CDR3aa: CASSLYYEQYF; CDR3nt: TGTGCCAGCAGCCTTTATTACGAGCAGTACTTC; v_gene: TRBV5-5; j_gene: TRBJ2-7; len: 11; abundance: NA; d_gene: NA
CDR3aa: CASSETGASYEQYF; CDR3nt: TGTGCCAGCAGCGAGACTGGGGCTTCCTACGAGCAGTACTTC; v_gene: TRBV7-9; j_gene: TRBJ2-7; len: 14; abundance: NA; d_gene: NA
CDR3aa: CATRLAGRVETYNEQFF; CDR3nt: TGTGCCACCAGGCTCGCCGGGAGGGTTGAGACCTACAATGAGCAGTTCTTC; v_gene: TRBV15; j_gene: TRBJ2-1; len: 17; abundance: NA; d_gene: TRBD2
CDR3aa: CASSFDRLGQPQHF; CDR3nt: TGTGCCAGCAGTTTTGACAGGCTGGGGCAGCCCCAGCATTTT; v_gene: TRBV27; j_gene: TRBJ1-5; len: 14; abundance: NA; d_gene: NA
CDR3aa: CASSLAMAGEQYF; CDR3nt: TGTGCCAGCAGCTTAGCTATGGCCGGGGAGCAGTACTTC; v_gene: TRBV7-9; j_gene: TRBJ2-7; len: 13; abundance: NA; d_gene: NA
CDR3aa: CASSESGLLGETQYF; CDR3nt: TGTGCCAGCAGCGAAAGCGGACTGCTAGGGGAGACCCAGTACTTC; v_gene: TRBV6-4; j_gene: TRBJ2-5; len: 15; abundance: NA; d_gene: NA
CDR3aa: CASSLAGGGTDTQYF; CDR3nt: TGTGCCAGCAGCTTGGCCGGGGGGGGCACAGATACGCAGTATTTT; v_gene: TRBV5-6; j_gene: TRBJ2-3; len: 15; abundance: NA; d_gene: TRBD2
CDR3aa: CASMTSVENIQYF; CDR3nt: TGTGCCAGCATGACCAGCGTCGAGAACATTCAGTACTTC; v_gene: TRBV2; j_gene: TRBJ2-4; len: 13; abundance: NA; d_gene: NA
CDR3aa: CASSPTGETGGYTF; CDR3nt: TGTGCCAGCAGTCCGACAGGGGAGACGGGTGGCTACACCTTC; v_gene: TRBV27; j_gene: TRBJ1-2; len: 14; abundance: NA; d_gene: TRBD1
CDR3aa: CASSSTVDTTEAFF; CDR3nt: TGTGCCAGCAGTTCAACGGTAGACACCACTGAAGCTTTCTTT; v_gene: TRBV6-5; j_gene: TRBJ1-1; len: 14; abundance: NA; d_gene: NA
CDR3aa: CASSLVREFTDTQYF; CDR3nt: TGTGCCAGCAGCTTAGTCCGGGAATTCACAGATACGCAGTATTTT; v_gene: TRBV7-8; j_gene: TRBJ2-3; len: 15; abundance: NA; d_gene: NA
CDR3aa: CAWNTAQGNTEAFF; CDR3nt: TGTGCCTGGAACACGGCCCAGGGGAACACTGAAGCTTTCTTT; v_gene: TRBV30; j_gene: TRBJ1-1; len: 14; abundance: NA; d_gene: NA
CDR3aa: CASSPYGGRASNEQFF; CDR3nt: TGTGCCAGTAGCCCTTACGGCGGGAGGGCGAGCAATGAGCAGTTCTTC; v_gene: TRBV19; j_gene: TRBJ2-1; len: 16; abundance: NA; d_gene: TRBD2
CDR3aa: CASSYSFGTGSEQYF; CDR3nt: TGTGCCAGCAGTTACAGTTTCGGGACAGGTAGCGAGCAGTACTTC; v_gene: TRBV6-5; j_gene: TRBJ2-7; len: 15; abundance: NA; d_gene: TRBD1
CDR3aa: CASSVERQGIYGYTF; CDR3nt: TGTGCCAGCAGCGTAGAAAGGCAGGGGATCTATGGCTACACCTTC; v_gene: TRBV9; j_gene: TRBJ1-2; len: 15; abundance: NA; d_gene: NA
CDR3aa: CASSLPDREQYF; CDR3nt: TGTGCCAGCAGTTTACCGGACAGAGAGCAGTACTTC; v_gene: TRBV27; j_gene: TRBJ2-7; len: 12; abundance: few; d_gene: NA
CDR3aa: CAWRMTGAYEQYF; CDR3nt: TGTGCCTGGAGGATGACAGGGGCATACGAGCAGTACTTC; v_gene: TRBV30; j_gene: TRBJ2-7; len: 13; abundance: NA; d_gene: TRBD1
CDR3aa: CASRGQGRRNTIYF; CDR3nt: TGTGCCAGCCGTGGACAGGGTAGGCGAAACACCATATATTTT; v_gene: TRBV28; j_gene: TRBJ1-3; len: 14; abundance: NA; d_gene: TRBD1
CDR3aa: CASSPGRTNQPQHF; CDR3nt: TGCGCCAGCAGCCCAGGACGGACAAATCAGCCCCAGCATTTT; v_gene: TRBV4-3; j_gene: TRBJ1-5; len: 14; abundance: NA; d_gene: NA
CDR3aa: CASSIKITGLRVSEQFF; CDR3nt: TGTGCCAGCAGTATTAAAATCACGGGACTTAGGGTGAGTGAGCAGTTCTTC; v_gene: TRBV28; j_gene: TRBJ2-1; len: 17; abundance: NA; d_gene: NA
CDR3aa: CASGDRGVSQPQHF; CDR3nt: TGTGCCAGTGGGGACAGGGGAGTCAGTCAGCCCCAGCATTTT; v_gene: TRBV19; j_gene: TRBJ1-5; len: 14; abundance: NA; d_gene: TRBD1
CDR3aa: CASRDRVYEQYF; CDR3nt: TGTGCCAGCAGGGACAGGGTCTACGAGCAGTACTTC; v_gene: TRBV2; j_gene: TRBJ2-7; len: 12; abundance: NA; d_gene: TRBD1
CDR3aa: CASSLKRRETQYF; CDR3nt: TGCGCCAGCAGCTTGAAAAGGCGGGAGACCCAGTACTTC; v_gene: TRBV5-1; j_gene: TRBJ2-5; len: 13; abundance: NA; d_gene: NA
CDR3aa: CASSLDSVGELFF; CDR3nt: TGTGCCAGCAGCTTAGATAGCGTCGGGGAGCTGTTTTTT; v_gene: TRBV11-2; j_gene: TRBJ2-2; len: 13; abundance: NA; d_gene: NA
CDR3aa: CASKWTGGMNEQYF; CDR3nt: TGTGCCAGCAAGTGGACAGGGGGCATGAACGAGCAGTACTTC; v_gene: TRBV2; j_gene: TRBJ2-7; len: 14; abundance: NA; d_gene: TRBD1
CDR3aa: CASSLNFRTSRGIDTQYF; CDR3nt: TGTGCCAGCAGTTTAAATTTCCGGACTAGCCGAGGGATAGATACGCAGTATTTT; v_gene: TRBV27; j_gene: TRBJ2-3; len: 18; abundance: NA; d_gene: TRBD2
CDR3aa: CASSETDPKKLFF; CDR3nt: TGTGCCAGCAGTGAAACAGATCCCAAAAAACTGTTTTTT; v_gene: TRBV6-1; j_gene: TRBJ1-4; len: 13; abundance: NA; d_gene: NA
CDR3aa: CASSQEGRSRGWNEQFF; CDR3nt: TGCGCCAGCAGCCAAGAAGGGCGTAGCAGGGGTTGGAATGAGCAGTTCTTC; v_gene: TRBV4-3; j_gene: TRBJ2-1; len: 17; abundance: NA; d_gene: NA
CDR3aa: CASSIGAGSQPQHF; CDR3nt: TGTGCCAGTAGTATAGGGGCCGGGAGTCAGCCCCAGCATTTT; v_gene: TRBV19; j_gene: TRBJ1-5; len: 14; abundance: NA; d_gene: NA
CDR3aa: CASSYDTGGTGELFF; CDR3nt: TGTGCCAGCAGTTACGACACAGGGGGCACCGGGGAGCTGTTTTTT; v_gene: TRBV6-5; j_gene: TRBJ2-2; len: 15; abundance: NA; d_gene: TRBD1
CDR3aa: CASREGVTDTQYF; CDR3nt: TGCGCCAGCAGAGAGGGCGTCACAGATACGCAGTATTTT; v_gene: TRBV5-1; j_gene: TRBJ2-3; len: 13; abundance: NA; d_gene: NA
CDR3aa: CASSQYGTSRRETQYF; CDR3nt: TGCGCCAGCAGCCAGTATGGGACTAGCCGGCGAGAGACCCAGTACTTC; v_gene: TRBV4-1; j_gene: TRBJ2-5; len: 16; abundance: NA; d_gene: TRBD2
CDR3aa: CASSRAANYGYTF; CDR3nt: TGCGCCAGCTCCAGGGCCGCAAACTATGGCTACACCTTC; v_gene: TRBV10-2; j_gene: TRBJ1-2; len: 13; abundance: once; d_gene: NA
CDR3aa: CAWARQGPETQYF; CDR3nt: TGTGCCTGGGCGAGACAGGGTCCCGAGACCCAGTACTTC; v_gene: TRBV30; j_gene: TRBJ2-5; len: 13; abundance: once; d_gene: TRBD1
CDR3aa: CASSPGTIAKLFF; CDR3nt: TGTGCCAGCTCACCAGGGACTATTGCAAAACTGTTTTTT; v_gene: TRBV18; j_gene: TRBJ1-4; len: 13; abundance: NA; d_gene: NA
CDR3aa: CASSLDGSNTGELFF; CDR3nt: TGTGCCAGCAGCTTAGACGGGTCGAACACCGGGGAGCTGTTTTTT; v_gene: TRBV7-2; j_gene: TRBJ2-2; len: 15; abundance: NA; d_gene: NA
CDR3aa: CASSPPGQVNTEAFF; CDR3nt: TGTGCCAGCAGCCCTCCGGGACAGGTGAACACTGAAGCTTTCTTT; v_gene: TRBV7-9; j_gene: TRBJ1-1; len: 15; abundance: NA; d_gene: TRBD1
CDR3aa: CASSLSGNSYNEQFF; CDR3nt: TGTGCCAGCAGCCTAAGCGGGAACTCCTACAATGAGCAGTTCTTC; v_gene: TRBV5-4; j_gene: TRBJ2-1; len: 15; abundance: NA; d_gene: TRBD2
CDR3aa: CASGDGQGANEQFF; CDR3nt: TGTGCTAGTGGGGACGGACAGGGGGCCAATGAGCAGTTCTTC; v_gene: TRBV12-5; j_gene: TRBJ2-1; len: 14; abundance: NA; d_gene: TRBD1
CDR3aa: CASSFGQGYGYTF; CDR3nt: TGTGCCAGCAGCTTCGGTCAGGGCTATGGCTACACCTTC; v_gene: TRBV5-6; j_gene: TRBJ1-2; len: 13; abundance: once; d_gene: NA
CDR3aa: CASSPGFSEAFF; CDR3nt: TGTGCCAGCAGCCCCGGTTTTAGTGAGGCTTTCTTT; v_gene: TRBV28; j_gene: TRBJ1-1; len: 12; abundance: NA; d_gene: NA
CDR3aa: CASSPTGQVNEQYF; CDR3nt: TGTGCCAGCAGTCCGACGGGACAGGTCAACGAGCAGTACTTC; v_gene: TRBV6-5; j_gene: TRBJ2-7; len: 14; abundance: NA; d_gene: TRBD1
CDR3aa: CASSVDTGSSYNEQFF; CDR3nt: TGTGCCAGCAGCGTAGATACAGGTAGCTCCTACAATGAGCAGTTCTTC; v_gene: TRBV9; j_gene: TRBJ2-1; len: 16; abundance: NA; d_gene: NA
CDR3aa: CASSFFVATNNEQFF; CDR3nt: TGTGCCAGCAGTTTTTTCGTCGCGACTAACAATGAGCAGTTCTTC; v_gene: TRBV28; j_gene: TRBJ2-1; len: 15; abundance: NA; d_gene: NA
CDR3aa: CASSSYGTGAYEQYF; CDR3nt: TGTGCCAGCAGCTCCTACGGGACGGGAGCCTACGAGCAGTACTTC; v_gene: TRBV7-2; j_gene: TRBJ2-7; len: 15; abundance: NA; d_gene: NA
CDR3aa: CASSWDRQGSAEQFF; CDR3nt: TGCGCCAGCAGCTGGGACCGACAGGGTAGCGCTGAGCAGTTCTTC; v_gene: TRBV5-1; j_gene: TRBJ2-1; len: 15; abundance: NA; d_gene: TRBD1
CDR3aa: CASSLINSPGELFF; CDR3nt: TGTGCCAGTAGCTTGATCAACTCACCCGGGGAGCTGTTTTTT; v_gene: TRBV19; j_gene: TRBJ2-2; len: 14; abundance: NA; d_gene: NA
CDR3aa: CASSIATGGFDYGYTF; CDR3nt: TGTGCCAGTAGTATAGCTACAGGGGGGTTCGACTATGGCTACACCTTC; v_gene: TRBV19; j_gene: TRBJ1-2; len: 16; abundance: once; d_gene: TRBD1
CDR3aa: CASSLSRTPGTYGYTF; CDR3nt: TGTGCCAGCAGTTTATCGAGAACTCCCGGTACCTATGGCTACACCTTC; v_gene: TRBV27; j_gene: TRBJ1-2; len: 16; abundance: NA; d_gene: NA
CDR3aa: CASSLVASPNTEAFF; CDR3nt: TGTGCCAGCAGCTTAGTAGCCAGTCCGAACACTGAAGCTTTCTTT; v_gene: TRBV7-9; j_gene: TRBJ1-1; len: 15; abundance: NA; d_gene: NA
CDR3aa: CASSSRLAGGTIITDTQYF; CDR3nt: TGTGCCAGCAGCAGTCGGCTAGCGGGAGGAACTATTATCACAGATACGCAGTATTTT; v_gene: TRBV11-2; j_gene: TRBJ2-3; len: 19; abundance: NA; d_gene: TRBD2
CDR3aa: CASSGGLANADTQYF; CDR3nt: TGCGCCAGCAGCGGCGGACTAGCGAACGCAGATACGCAGTATTTT; v_gene: TRBV5-1; j_gene: TRBJ2-3; len: 15; abundance: NA; d_gene: TRBD2
CDR3aa: CASTLLAATYEQYF; CDR3nt: TGTGCCAGCACCTTACTAGCGGCCACCTACGAGCAGTACTTC; v_gene: TRBV6-1; j_gene: TRBJ2-7; len: 14; abundance: NA; d_gene: TRBD2